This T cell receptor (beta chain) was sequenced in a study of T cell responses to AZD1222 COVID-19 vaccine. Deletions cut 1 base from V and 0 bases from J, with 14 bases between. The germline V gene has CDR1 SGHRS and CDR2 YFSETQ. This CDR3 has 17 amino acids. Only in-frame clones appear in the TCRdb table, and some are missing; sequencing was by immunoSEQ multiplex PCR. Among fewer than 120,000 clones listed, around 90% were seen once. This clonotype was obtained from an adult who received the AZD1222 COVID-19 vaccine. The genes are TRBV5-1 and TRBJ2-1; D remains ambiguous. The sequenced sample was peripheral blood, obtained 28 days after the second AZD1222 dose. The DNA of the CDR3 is TGCGCCAGCAGCTTGCTCGGACCTTCAAGCTCCTACAATGAGCAGTTCTTC. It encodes CASSLLGPSSSYNEQFF. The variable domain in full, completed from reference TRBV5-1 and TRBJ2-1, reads KAGVTQTPRYLIKTRGQQVTLSCSPISGHRSVSWYQQTPGQGLQFLFEYFSETQRNKGNFPGRFSGRQFSNSRSEMNVSTLELGDSALYLCASSLLGPSSSYNEQFFGPGTRLTVL.